These 6 T cell receptor beta chains originate from one sample sequenced in a study of T cells in Graves' hyperthyroidism and ophthalmopathy. TCR beta CDR3 region amplification was performed from RNA transcripts. The TCR CDR3 first-round RT-PCR relied on the HTBI primer set. One entry per CDR3 protein, called by TCRdb with MiXCR from the multiplex PCR reads. This sample has about 640,000 distinct CDR3 sequences; about a fifth occur once, and the top ten carry 34%. The sequenced material came from blood. Receptor source: a man younger than 40 with Graves' ophthalmopathy.

This clonotype occurred many times. The chain joins TRBV5-1 to TRBJ2-3; D unclear. Trimming removed 2 bases from V and 3 bases from J, with 13 bases in between. Germline lookup yields CDR1 SGHRS and CDR2 YFSETQ. CDR3 length equals 15 residues. The CDR3 sequence: CASSLAGPTTDTQYF. CDR3 DNA: TGCGCCAGCAGCTTAGCAGGCCCGACTACAGATACGCAGTATTTT.

The sample holds a few counts of this clonotype. The chain has TRBV12-3 or TRBV12-4 and TRBJ2-2, with D unclear. The CDR3 extends over 16 amino acids. The ends were cut back, 8 bases at V and 4 bases at J, with 20 bases in the middle. In nucleotides, the CDR3 is TGTGCCAGCCGCTCCCCGGGCAGTCCGTCCACCGGGGAGCTGTTTTTT. Translation: CASRSPGSPSTGELFF.

The chain links TRBV28 to TRBJ2-7; TRBD2 matches at 9 bases. The CDR3 is made up of 15 amino acids. Germline-derived CDR1 and CDR2 are MDHEN and SYDVKM. V was clipped by 3 bases and J by 2 bases; unmatched bases: 5. The CDR3 is CASSFTAGGTYEQYF. The CDR3, as DNA: TGTGCCAGCAGTTTTACAGCGGGAGGTACCTACGAGCAGTACTTC. The full variable domain, rest sourced from reference TRBV28 and TRBJ2-7, is DVKVTQSSRYLVKRTGEKVFLECVQDMDHENMFWYRQDPGLGLRLIYFSYDVKMKEKGDIPEGYSVSREKKERFSLILESASTNQTSMYLCASSFTAGGTYEQYFGPGTRLTVT.

The chain combines TRBV18 with TRBJ1-2; no clear D. Trimming removed 2 bases from V and 0 bases from J, with 10 bases in between. Per germline, CDR1 KGHSH and CDR2 LQKENI. This CDR3 is 15 amino acids long. The CDR3 loop reads CASSPRRYSNYGYTF. The CDR3 region has the DNA TGTGCCAGCTCACCAAGGCGATACTCTAACTATGGCTACACCTTC.

The chain has TRBV20-1 and TRBJ1-6, with D unresolved. Germline V gene sequence: CDR1 DFQATT, CDR2 SNEGSKA (reference sequence). Trimming pared 7 bases from V and 5 bases from J, leaving 9 bases between. The CDR3 extends over 12 amino acids. Here the CDR3 reads CSVAGNNSPLHF. For the CDR3, the DNA is TGCAGTGTCGCGGGGAATAATTCACCCCTCCACTTT.

This clonotype appeared many times. V usage is TRBV12-3 or TRBV12-4 and J usage is TRBJ2-3, with 8 positions matching TRBD2. V dropped 5 bases and J dropped 2; count of bases not matched to a gene: 3. This CDR3 region has 14 residues. In DNA, the CDR3 is TGTGCCAGCAGTCCGACTAGCGACACAGATACGCAGTATTTT. Its protein product is CASSPTSDTDTQYF.